The 30 T cell receptor beta chains below come from one sample, sequenced in a study of shared clonotypes between healthy human individuals. Sequencing used immunoSEQ multiplex PCR; TCRdb keeps in-frame clones, though not all of them. The data contain about 2.4 million clones, roughly 93% of them seen just once; the ten biggest clones take up approximately 0.36%. The specimen sequenced was naive CD4+ T cells from PBMCs. Regarding subset: CD45RA+ positively selected. All receptors derive from a man between 18 and 29 years old in good health. Some clones in this sample may be carry-over from other donors' samples.

The V gene is TRBV4-3, the J gene TRBJ2-2, with a possible D match to TRBD2 (6 bases). Trimming took off 1 base at V and 6 bases at J, with 18 bases between the two ends. Germline V lookup: CDR1 LGHNA, CDR2 YSLEER. The CDR3 totals 17 residues. The CDR3: CASSQGGGAGFSGELFF. The DNA of the CDR3 is TGCGCCAGCAGCCAAGGTGGGGGAGCGGGCTTTTCCGGGGAGCTGTTTTTT.

This clone was counted once. The chain joins TRBV4-1 to TRBJ1-2; D not certain. The germline V gene encodes CDR1 MGHRA and CDR2 YSYEKL. The CDR3 contains 13 residues. Trimming removed 0 bases at V and 4 bases at J, with 6 bases between. CDR3 residues: CASSQEAGYGYTF. The CDR3 DNA reads as TGCGCCAGCAGCCAAGAGGCAGGCTATGGCTACACCTTC.

V and J are TRBV10-1 and TRBJ2-3; D is uncertain. V shed 8 bases and J shed 5 bases, with 14 bases lying between them. The CDR3 extends over 13 amino acids. The germline gives CDR1 WNHNN, CDR2 SYGVQD (reference sequence). The CDR3 sequence is CASSRTRQDTQYF. In nucleotides, the CDR3 is TGCGCCAGCTCCAGGACGAGGCAAGATACGCAGTATTTT.

This CDR3 reads CASSIGTAGYTF. The CDR3, as DNA: TGTGCCAGCAGCATCGGGACAGCCGGCTACACCTTC. V gene TRBV11-2 combines with J gene TRBJ1-2, with 7 bases identical to TRBD1. CDR1 and CDR2 from the germline V gene are SGHAT and FQNNGV. The J segment lost 8 bases and the V segment lost 5 bases, leaving 5 bases of the junction unmatched. The CDR3 consists of 12 residues.

The chain recombines TRBV28 with TRBJ1-1; TRBD1 agrees at 8 bases. The CDR3 length is 12 residues. The ends lost 3 bases at V and 11 bases at J; junction bases unmatched: 5. Germline loops: CDR1 MDHEN, CDR2 SYDVKM. This CDR3 reads CASSFPDRDAFF. The DNA of the CDR3 is TGTGCCAGCAGTTTCCCGGACAGGGACGCTTTCTTT. Complete variable domain (other parts from reference TRBV28 and TRBJ1-1): DVKVTQSSRYLVKRTGEKVFLECVQDMDHENMFWYRQDPGLGLRLIYFSYDVKMKEKGDIPEGYSVSREKKERFSLILESASTNQTSMYLCASSFPDRDAFFGQGTRLTVV.

The chain recombines TRBV30 with TRBJ2-1; no reliable D call. The CDR3 is 11 amino acids. The V gene's germline CDR1 is GTSNPN and CDR2 SVGIG (reference sequence). V lost 2 bases to trimming and J lost 12 bases, with 11 bases between them. In DNA form, the CDR3 reads TGTGCCTGGAGTACTCAACCGACGCAGTTCTTC. Translation gives CAWSTQPTQFF.

Concerning this clone: An end of the junction differs from the germline gene, which may be a read error. The chain combines TRBV7-3 with TRBJ2-1; 14 positions match TRBD2. CDR1 SGHTA and CDR2 FQGTGA come from the germline V gene. This CDR3 has 16 residues. CDR3 in amino acids: CASSITGLAGENEQFF. The CDR3 coding sequence is TGTGCCAGCAGCATAACGGGACTAGCGGGAGAAAATGAGCAGTTCTTC.

The chain joins TRBV10-2 to TRBJ1-5; D gene uncertain. The germline V and J ends were trimmed by 0 bases and 2 bases, with 8 bases remaining between them. Germline V gives CDR1 WSHSY, CDR2 SAAADI. CDR3 length equals 15 residues. This chain's CDR3 is CASSESARGNQPQHF. CDR3 bases: TGCGCCAGCAGTGAGTCGGCAAGGGGCAATCAGCCCCAGCATTTT.

The CDR3 here is CASSIGARSGSNQPQHF. CDR3 nucleotides: TGTGCCAGTAGTATAGGGGCCAGGTCAGGGAGCAATCAGCCCCAGCATTTT. J is TRBJ1-5 and V is TRBV19; D is possibly TRBD1 (5 bases). Trimming stripped 1 base from V and 1 base from J, with 14 bases between. The CDR3 length is 17 residues. The germline gives CDR1 LNHDA, CDR2 SQIVND (reference sequence). Together with reference TRBV19 and TRBJ1-5, the CDR3 gives the full variable domain: DGGITQSPKYLFRKEGQNVTLSCEQNLNHDAMYWYRQDPGQGLRLIYYSQIVNDFQKGDIAEGYSVSREKKESFPLTVTSAQKNPTAFYLCASSIGARSGSNQPQHFGDGTRLSIL.

V usage is TRBV6-5 and J usage is TRBJ1-4, with 9 positions matching TRBD1. In germline, CDR1 is MNHEY, CDR2 SVGAGI. CDR3 length equals 13 residues. J gave up 7 bases and V 6 bases, and 3 bases lay outside the gene matches. CDR3 bases: TGTGCCAGCAGCCGGGGACAGGGTGAAAAACTGTTTTTT. This gives the protein CASSRGQGEKLFF.

The gene calls are TRBV28 and TRBJ1-5; TRBD1 agrees at 10 bases. The CDR3 runs 17 residues. Looked up from germline, CDR1 is MDHEN and CDR2 is SYDVKM. V was pared by 8 bases and J by 5 bases, with 15 bases of the junction left unmatched. The CDR3 coding sequence is TGTGCCAGCGACCGAGGGACAGGGGTCATGAGGTATCAGCCCCAGCATTTT. This gives the protein CASDRGTGVMRYQPQHF.

This chain joins TRBV28 and TRBJ2-1; maybe TRBD2 (5 bases). V lost 5 bases and J 2 bases, leaving 22 bases between the germline ends. The CDR3 is 18 residues long. The germline gives CDR1 MDHEN, CDR2 SYDVKM. CDR3 residues: CASSPLRSRAATYNEQFF. CDR3 in DNA: TGTGCCAGCAGTCCCCTACGATCGAGGGCCGCGACCTACAATGAGCAGTTCTTC.

This chain links TRBV2 with TRBJ2-5; 10 bases match TRBD2. CDR3 length: 15 amino acids. Germline V gene lookup returns CDR1 SNHLY and CDR2 FYNNEI. V shed 4 bases and J 3 bases; nucleotides not matched to a gene: 5. The CDR3 region has the DNA TGTGCCAGCAGTGCGAACGGACTAGCGGAAGAGACCCAGTACTTC. Protein product: CASSANGLAEETQYF.

The chain carries TRBV28 and TRBJ1-6; D perhaps matches TRBD1 (6 bases). The CDR3 is 16 amino acids. Germline assignment: CDR1 MDHEN and CDR2 SYDVKM. The V and J ends lost 1 base and 7 bases respectively, with 14 bases between them. Here the CDR3 DNA reads TGTGCCAGCAGTTTATTGTTGGCAGGGGTAAATTCACCCCTCCACTTT. It codes for CASSLLLAGVNSPLHF.

The chain couples TRBV10-3 to TRBJ2-5, with a possible D match to TRBD1 (6 bases). CDR3 size: 13 residues. Germline V lookup: CDR1 ENHRY, CDR2 SYGVKD. V lost 4 bases and J 5 bases, leaving 11 bases between the germline ends. CDR3 amino acids: CAISAGEEETQYF. CDR3 sequence (DNA): TGTGCCATCAGTGCAGGGGAAGAGGAGACCCAGTACTTC.

This chain links TRBV19 with TRBJ2-7; 9 nucleotides align to TRBD1. CDR3 length: 14 amino acids. CDR1 and CDR2 (germline): LNHDA, SQIVND (reference sequence). V gave up 5 bases and J gave up 3 bases; unmatched junction bases: 5. CDR3 region: CASSVGQGFYEQYF. The CDR3 nucleotides are TGTGCCAGTAGTGTCGGACAGGGGTTCTACGAGCAGTACTTC.

This rearrangement joins TRBV4-1 to TRBJ2-7; D remains ambiguous. Germline CDR1 and CDR2: MGHRA and YSYEKL. CDR3 size: 15 residues. Deletions cut 0 bases from V and 3 bases from J, with 12 bases between. CDR3 DNA sequence: TGCGCCAGCAGCCAAGATCCCTTTCCGGGCTACGAGCAGTACTTC. It yields the protein CASSQDPFPGYEQYF.

The rearrangement joins TRBV7-6 to TRBJ2-1, with D perhaps matching TRBD2 (6 bases). The CDR3 spans 17 residues. Per germline, CDR1 SGHVS and CDR2 FNYEAQ. V dropped 0 bases and J dropped 7 bases, with 19 bases sitting between them. The CDR3 DNA reads as TGTGCCAGCAGCTTAGCGCTGGTGATCGGAGGGGCTAATGAGCAGTTCTTC. Its protein product is CASSLALVIGGANEQFF.

V is TRBV14 and J is TRBJ2-1, with 8 bases aligning to TRBD2. V trimming: 2 bases; J trimming: 8 bases; junction bases outside the gene matches: 11. The CDR3 length is 16 residues. Looked up from germline, CDR1 is SGHDN and CDR2 is FVKESK. This CDR3 reads CASSQYVSGRSDEQFF. The DNA of the CDR3 is TGTGCCAGCAGCCAATACGTCAGCGGGAGATCCGATGAGCAGTTCTTC.

The chain uses TRBV11-3 and TRBJ2-1; 7 bases are shared with TRBD2. This CDR3 contains 13 residues. The trim removed 4 bases at V and 9 bases at J, leaving 6 bases unmatched. Germline CDR1 reads SGHNT; CDR2 reads YENEEA. This CDR3 reads CASSSGGYGEQFF. CDR3 in DNA: TGTGCCAGCAGCTCGGGGGGATACGGTGAGCAGTTCTTC.

The chain employs TRBV14 and TRBJ2-2; a possible D gene is TRBD2 (5 bases). This CDR3 contains 15 residues. The V end was cut by 4 bases, the J end by 4 bases, with 13 bases between. Germline-derived CDR1 and CDR2 are SGHDN and FVKESK. CDR3 sequence reads: CASSPWIASTGELFF. Written as DNA, the CDR3 is TGTGCCAGCAGCCCCTGGATAGCGAGCACCGGGGAGCTGTTTTTT. The variable domain in full, with the rest retrieved from reference TRBV14 and TRBJ2-2, is EAGVTQFPSHSVIEKGQTVTLRCDPISGHDNLYWYRRVMGKEIKFLLHFVKESKQDESGMPNNRFLAERTGGTYSTLKVQPAELEDSGVYFCASSPWIASTGELFFGEGSRLTVL.

The chain couples TRBV15 to TRBJ2-5, with unresolved D. CDR1 and CDR2 (germline): LNHNV, YYDKDF (reference sequence). This CDR3 comprises 14 residues. The V gene lost 0 bases and the J gene lost 2 bases, with 7 bases spanning the gap. CDR3 amino acids: CATSRESPQETQYF. The CDR3 nucleotides read TGTGCCACCAGCAGAGAATCACCGCAAGAGACCCAGTACTTC.

The CDR3 DNA reads as TGTGCCAGCAGGATAGAGACCGGGAGCTCCTACGAGCAGTACTTC. This gives the protein CASRIETGSSYEQYF. The chain couples TRBV6-1 to TRBJ2-7; the D gene is possibly TRBD2 (6 bases). Germline-derived CDR1 and CDR2 are MNHNS and SASEGT. This CDR3 spans 15 amino acids. V was clipped by 6 bases and J by 0 bases, with 15 bases between them.

This chain connects TRBV4-1 to TRBJ1-5; D is unresolved. Germline CDR1 MGHRA, CDR2 YSYEKL. The ends were cut back, 0 bases at V and 2 bases at J, with 8 bases in the middle. The CDR3 totals 15 residues. CDR3 DNA: TGCGCCAGCAGCCAAGAGAATAGAGGCAATCAGCCCCAGCATTTT. Protein: CASSQENRGNQPQHF.

This chain links TRBV2 with TRBJ1-1; D is unresolved. The V end was cut by 3 bases, the J end by 1 base, with 6 bases between. This CDR3 has 13 amino acids. Germline CDR1 is SNHLY and CDR2 is FYNNEI. The CDR3 coding sequence is TGTGCCAGCAGTGAGTCAGAGAACACTGAAGCTTTCTTT. It encodes CASSESENTEAFF.

The chain couples TRBV11-3 to TRBJ2-3; tentatively, D is TRBD1 or TRBD2 (5 bases each). Germline V CDR1 and CDR2: SGHNT, YENEEA. V lost 5 bases and J 0 bases, leaving 18 bases between the germline ends. The CDR3 is 17 residues long. The CDR3 protein is CASSAGQSGASTDTQYF. CDR3 DNA sequence: TGTGCCAGCAGCGCCGGTCAGTCCGGGGCTAGCACAGATACGCAGTATTTT.

This rearrangement joins TRBV7-3 to TRBJ2-2; D ambiguous. The germline CDR1 and CDR2 sequences are SGHTA and FQGTGA. This CDR3 contains 15 residues. V lost 2 bases and J 1 base, leaving 8 bases between the germline ends. Written as DNA, the CDR3 is TGTGCCAGCAGCTTAGGGTCGGGGAACACCGGGGAGCTGTTTTTT. Residues: CASSLGSGNTGELFF.

The chain is built from TRBV11-3 and TRBJ1-1, with D unresolved. Germline CDR1 SGHNT, CDR2 YENEEA. The germline V and J ends were trimmed by 5 bases and 9 bases, with 4 bases remaining between them. The CDR3 has 9 residues. This CDR3 is CASSNQAFF. The DNA of the CDR3 is TGTGCCAGCAGCAACCAAGCTTTCTTT. Combining the CDR3 with reference TRBV11-3 and TRBJ1-1 gives the whole variable domain EAGVVQSPRYKIIEKKQPVAFWCNPISGHNTLYWYLQNLGQGPELLIRYENEEAVDDSQLPKDRFSAERLKGVDSTLKIQPAELGDSAVYLCASSNQAFFGQGTRLTVV.

This chain uses TRBV10-3 with TRBJ1-3; D is undetermined. Looked up from germline, CDR1 is ENHRY and CDR2 is SYGVKD. The CDR3 extends over 15 amino acids. V lost 7 bases and J 0 bases, leaving 13 bases between the germline ends. The CDR3 coding sequence is TGTGCCATCACCCAGGAGGTGAACTCTGGAAACACCATATATTTT. The encoded protein is CAITQEVNSGNTIYF.

V usage is TRBV6-1 and J usage is TRBJ1-2, with a tentative D call TRBD1 (6 bases). The CDR3 runs 13 residues. The V and J ends lost 10 bases and 3 bases respectively, with 15 bases between them. Germline-derived CDR1 and CDR2 are MNHNS and SASEGT. CDR3 region: CATRERGDYGYTF. The CDR3 nucleotides read TGTGCCACCAGAGAGAGGGGGGACTATGGCTACACCTTC.